The 29 T cell receptor beta chains in this list originate from one sample, sequenced in a study of T cell clones after liver transplantation. TCRdb's table, derived via immunoSEQ multiplex PCR, lists solely in-frame clones and lacks some. The sample has 95,000 to 110,000 clones; around 80% are singletons. Sample: CD4+ T cells from blood, taken approximately 50 months after liver transplant. These TCRs come from a human patient who received a liver transplant. Certain T cells may be donor cells from the graft.

The chain carries TRBV14 and TRBJ2-3; TRBD2 is a possible D gene (7 bases). Trimming pared 6 bases from V and 0 bases from J, leaving 13 bases between. CDR3 length: 15 amino acids. CDR1 SGHDN and CDR2 FVKESK come from the germline V gene. CDR3 in amino acids: CASSWGGPSTDTQYF. The CDR3, as DNA: TGTGCCAGCAGTTGGGGGGGCCCCAGCACAGATACGCAGTATTTT. The full variable domain, in which reference TRBV14 and TRBJ2-3 provide the parts outside the CDR3, is EAGVTQFPSHSVIEKGQTVTLRCDPISGHDNLYWYRRVMGKEIKFLLHFVKESKQDESGMPNNRFLAERTGGTYSTLKVQPAELEDSGVYFCASSWGGPSTDTQYFGPGTRLTVL.

In this sample, this clone turned up once. The chain is built from TRBV6-5 and TRBJ2-2; 11 positions match TRBD2. V shed 4 bases, J shed 5 bases, and the junction held 6 bases outside the gene matches. This CDR3 region has 16 residues. Germline assignment: CDR1 MNHEY and CDR2 SVGAGI. CDR3 DNA sequence: TGTGCCAGCAGTTCTCGTAGCGGGGGGGCTACCGGGGAGCTGTTTTTT. Translating it yields CASSSRSGGATGELFF.

V usage is TRBV14 and J usage is TRBJ2-3, with D perhaps matching TRBD2 (7 bases). The CDR3 has 16 residues. Germline V gives CDR1 SGHDN, CDR2 FVKESK. V dropped 4 bases and J dropped 3 bases, with 17 bases sitting between them. CDR3 in amino acids: CASSRLRGALTDTQYF. The CDR3 DNA follows: TGTGCCAGCAGCCGTCTCCGGGGGGCGCTTACAGATACGCAGTATTTT.

The chain's CDR3 is CASSYRDRGSRGTQYF. The CDR3 region has the DNA TGTGCCAGCAGCTACCGGGACAGGGGCTCCAGGGGTACGCAGTATTTT. The V gene is TRBV5-4, the J gene TRBJ2-3; 10 bases align to TRBD1. Per the germline V gene, CDR1 is SGHNT and CDR2 is YYREEE (reference sequence). The V gene end was trimmed by 3 bases and the J gene end by 8 bases; junction bases not matched to a gene: 12. The CDR3 loop spans 16 amino acids. The whole variable domain, filled in from reference TRBV5-4 and TRBJ2-3, reads ETGVTQSPTHLIKTRGQQVTLRCSSQSGHNTVSWYQQALGQGPQFIFQYYREEENGRGNFPPRFSGLQFPNYSSELNVNALELDDSALYLCASSYRDRGSRGTQYFGPGTRLTVL.

V and J are TRBV19 and TRBJ2-5; 12 nucleotides match TRBD2. The J segment lost 5 bases and the V segment lost 4 bases, leaving 11 bases of the junction unmatched. The germline gives CDR1 LNHDA, CDR2 SQIVND (reference sequence). CDR3 length: 17 amino acids. The DNA for the CDR3 is TGTGCCAGTAGTACCCAATCACTAGCGGGGGGCCTCGAGACCCAGTACTTC. The encoded protein is CASSTQSLAGGLETQYF.

V gene TRBV27 combines with J gene TRBJ2-1; 14 positions match TRBD2. There are 16 residues in the CDR3. Trimming cost V 5 bases and J 5 bases; bases outside gene matches: 5. Germline V gene data show CDR1 as MNHEY and CDR2 as SMNVEV (reference sequence). CDR3 sequence (DNA): TGTGCCAGCAGTCTCGGACTAGCGGGAGGAGACAATGAGCAGTTCTTC. Protein sequence: CASSLGLAGGDNEQFF.

The rearrangement joins TRBV6-1 to TRBJ1-5; the D gene is possibly TRBD1 (5 bases). Trimming removed 5 bases from V and 5 bases from J, with 16 bases in between. The CDR3 spans 15 residues. The germline V gene has CDR1 MNHNS and CDR2 SASEGT. The CDR3 coding sequence is TGTGCCAGCAGTCCCCGGGACGGCAGGGATCAGCCCCAGCATTTT. Amino acids: CASSPRDGRDQPQHF.

To note about this clone: Different DNA sequences within this sample yield the same CDR3. The V gene is TRBV5-1, the J gene TRBJ2-2; 7 bases align to TRBD2. CDR3 size: 15 residues. J gave up 2 bases and V 0 bases, and 1 base lay outside the gene matches. Germline CDR1 and CDR2: SGHRS and YFSETQ. The CDR3 reads CASSLAGGNTGELFF. Here the CDR3 DNA reads TGCGCCAGCAGCTTGGCGGGGGGAAACACCGGGGAGCTGTTTTTT.

The chain couples TRBV10-3 to TRBJ2-5, with D possibly TRBD2 on 7 matching bases. V was pared by 2 bases and J by 1 base, with 11 bases between. CDR3 length: 15 amino acids. Germline V gene data show CDR1 as ENHRY and CDR2 as SYGVKD. In nucleotides, the CDR3 is TGTGCCATCAGTGAGGGGGGGGCGAGCCAAGAGACCCAGTACTTC. Encoded protein: CAISEGGASQETQYF.

The chain combines TRBV7-2 with TRBJ2-7; D is unresolved. Germline-derived CDR1 and CDR2 are SGHTA and FQGNSA. V dropped 1 base and J dropped 4 bases, with 14 bases sitting between them. The CDR3 is 15 amino acids. CDR3 coding DNA: TGTGCCAGCAGCTTAGGGCAGGTCGGTGGGTACGAGCAGTACTTC. This encodes CASSLGQVGGYEQYF.

The rearrangement uses TRBV6-5 and TRBJ1-4, with D hard to call. CDR1 and CDR2 from the germline V gene are MNHEY and SVGAGI. The CDR3 extends over 14 amino acids. V lost 6 bases and J lost 5, with 13 bases in between. The CDR3 reads CASRATVNNEKLFF. In DNA, the CDR3 is TGTGCCAGCAGAGCGACGGTTAACAATGAAAAACTGTTTTTT.

This clone has just one count. The chain uses TRBV5-1 and TRBJ2-5, with TRBD2 matching 8 bases. Trimming removed 0 bases from V and 4 bases from J; junction bases left unmatched: 5. This CDR3 is 15 amino acids long. CDR1 SGHRS and CDR2 YFSETQ come from the germline V gene. The CDR3 spells CASSLEGGRRETQYF. The CDR3 nucleotides read TGCGCCAGCAGCTTGGAGGGCGGGAGGAGAGAGACCCAGTACTTC. The variable domain in full, with the rest retrieved from reference TRBV5-1 and TRBJ2-5, is KAGVTQTPRYLIKTRGQQVTLSCSPISGHRSVSWYQQTPGQGLQFLFEYFSETQRNKGNFPGRFSGRQFSNSRSEMNVSTLELGDSALYLCASSLEGGRRETQYFGPGTRLLVL.

A few counts support this clone. This chain uses TRBV6-1 with TRBJ1-2; 8 bases are shared with TRBD1. Germline V gene lookup returns CDR1 MNHNS and CDR2 SASEGT. The CDR3 contains 13 residues. V lost 5 bases and J lost 3; bases outside the gene matches: 2. The CDR3 bases are TGTGCCAGCAGTTTGGACAGGGACTATGGCTACACCTTC. As protein: CASSLDRDYGYTF.

V usage is TRBV27 and J usage is TRBJ1-2, with 9 bases that match TRBD1. This CDR3 contains 13 residues. The V and J ends lost 7 bases and 4 bases, in that order; junction bases with no gene match: 4. Germline V gene lookup returns CDR1 MNHEY and CDR2 SMNVEV (reference sequence). The CDR3 sequence is CASTGQGSYGYTF. Here the CDR3 DNA reads TGTGCCAGCACCGGACAGGGGAGCTATGGCTACACCTTC.

This clone was seen a few times. This chain links TRBV5-5 with TRBJ2-7; D remains ambiguous. This CDR3 region has 15 residues. Trimming took 4 bases from V and 0 from J, leaving 14 bases between them. Looked up from germline, CDR1 is SGHKS and CDR2 is YYEKEE (reference sequence). The CDR3 bases are TGTGCCAGCAGCCCGGGTGGCGTATACTCCTACGAGCAGTACTTC. It is translated as CASSPGGVYSYEQYF.

The rearrangement links TRBV6-5 to TRBJ1-2; TRBD1 matches at 8 bases. Per the germline V gene, CDR1 is MNHEY and CDR2 is SVGAGI. V shed 2 bases, J shed 8 bases, and the junction held 1 base outside the gene matches. This CDR3 has 12 residues. CDR3 amino acids: CASSYGQGGYTF. CDR3 DNA: TGTGCCAGCAGTTACGGACAGGGAGGCTACACCTTC.

This chain joins TRBV10-2 and TRBJ2-1, with a possible D match to TRBD1 (6 bases). From germline, CDR1 is WSHSY and CDR2 SAAADI. The V end lost 4 bases, the J end lost 15 bases, and 16 bases lay between the germline ends. The CDR3 contains 12 residues. The DNA for the CDR3 is TGCGCCAGCAGTGGACAGGCGACTATAACGTTCTTC. Translation gives CASSGQATITFF.

The chain has TRBV2 and TRBJ2-1, with a weak D call TRBD2 (6 bases). The CDR3 sequence is 16 residues long. Germline-derived CDR1 and CDR2 are SNHLY and FYNNEI. Trimming took 5 bases from V and 5 from J, leaving 19 bases between them. The CDR3 loop is CASSSIDSPGDNEQFF. CDR3 in DNA: TGTGCCAGCAGTTCTATAGACAGTCCGGGGGACAATGAGCAGTTCTTC.

This chain uses TRBV28 with TRBJ1-5, with 7 nucleotides matching TRBD1. The CDR3 spans 14 residues. J gave up 5 bases and V 5 bases, and 6 bases lay outside the gene matches. Germline lookup yields CDR1 MDHEN and CDR2 SYDVKM. CDR3 sequence (DNA): TGTGCCAGCAGTGGGGGGACAGCCCATCAGCCCCAGCATTTT. It encodes CASSGGTAHQPQHF.

This clone showed up just once. This chain joins TRBV5-4 and TRBJ1-5, with TRBD1 matching 12 bases. The trim removed 2 bases at V and 4 bases at J, leaving 4 bases unmatched. CDR1 and CDR2 from the germline V gene are SGHNT and YYREEE (reference sequence). The CDR3 spans 16 residues. The DNA of the CDR3 is TGTGCCAGCAGCTTTGGGACAGGGGGCTTTAATCAGCCCCAGCATTTT. It yields the protein CASSFGTGGFNQPQHF.

The V gene is TRBV6-5, the J gene TRBJ2-7; 10 bases line up with TRBD2. The length of the CDR3 is 14 residues. Germline loops: CDR1 MNHEY, CDR2 SVGAGI. V gave up 6 bases and J gave up 2 bases; unmatched junction bases: 4. DNA for the CDR3: TGTGCCAGCAGGCCTAGCGGGGGCCCCTACGAGCAGTACTTC. Translating it yields CASRPSGGPYEQYF.

J is TRBJ1-3 and V is TRBV5-6; D remains unclear. The CDR3 has 17 residues. The V gene lost 3 bases and the J gene lost 0 bases, with 16 bases spanning the gap. Germline-derived CDR1 and CDR2 are SGHDT and YYEEEE. CDR3 DNA sequence: TGTGCCAGCAGCTCGGGCCCCAGCTCCGGCTCTGGAAACACCATATATTTT. This encodes CASSSGPSSGSGNTIYF.

The J gene is TRBJ1-5, the V gene TRBV6-1; D remains unclear. Germline V gene sequence: CDR1 MNHNS, CDR2 SASEGT. V dropped 4 bases and J dropped 2 bases, with 9 bases sitting between them. The CDR3 has 14 residues. In nucleotides, the CDR3 is TGTGCCAGCAGTGTAGCCAGTGGCAATCAGCCCCAGCATTTT. Translated: CASSVASGNQPQHF.

This rearrangement joins TRBV2 to TRBJ2-3; the D gene is possibly TRBD1 (6 bases). CDR3 length: 15 residues. V was clipped by 8 bases and J by 0 bases, with 15 bases between them. Per the germline V gene, CDR1 is SNHLY and CDR2 is FYNNEI. The CDR3 protein is CASSVQGRSTDTQYF. In DNA form, the CDR3 reads TGTGCCAGCTCGGTCCAGGGGCGAAGCACAGATACGCAGTATTTT.

This sequence joins TRBV6-1 and TRBJ1-1, with no clear D. The CDR3 has 12 residues. Germline V gene sequence: CDR1 MNHNS, CDR2 SASEGT. Trimming stripped 6 bases from V and 5 bases from J, with 10 bases between. The CDR3 region has the DNA TGTGCCAGCAGGCTGGCAACTACTGAAGCTTTCTTT. Translating it yields CASRLATTEAFF.

The J gene is TRBJ2-2, the V gene TRBV28, with 9 bases fitting TRBD2. CDR1 and CDR2 (germline): MDHEN, SYDVKM. J was trimmed by 4 bases and V by 6 bases; bases with no gene match: 9. The CDR3 runs 16 residues. The CDR3 reads CASRLSGSGSTGELFF. The CDR3 DNA sequence: TGTGCCAGCAGACTTAGCGGGAGTGGGAGCACCGGGGAGCTGTTTTTT.

The rearrangement uses TRBV6-6 and TRBJ2-1; 9 nucleotides align to TRBD1. Per germline, CDR1 MNHNY and CDR2 SVGAGI (reference sequence). The V gene end was trimmed by 6 bases and the J gene end by 12 bases; junction bases not matched to a gene: 15. There are 15 residues in the CDR3. The CDR3 protein is CASSWGTGKASGQFF. CDR3 in DNA: TGTGCCAGCAGCTGGGGGACAGGGAAAGCTTCCGGGCAGTTCTTC.

The V and J genes are TRBV5-1 and TRBJ2-1, with D unclear. In germline, CDR1 is SGHRS, CDR2 YFSETQ. The CDR3 runs 13 residues. Trimming cost V 7 bases and J 5 bases, with 13 bases left between them. CDR3 DNA: TGCGCCAGCGGTCTAAAGGCGGACAATGAGCAGTTCTTC. This sequence encodes CASGLKADNEQFF.

The chain recombines TRBV28 with TRBJ1-5, with D unclear. Deletions cut 10 bases from V and 0 bases from J, with 16 bases between. This CDR3 region has 15 residues. Germline lookup yields CDR1 MDHEN and CDR2 SYDVKM. The CDR3 nucleotides are TGTGCCACCTGGACCGTCCCTTATAGCAATCAGCCCCAGCATTTT. This encodes CATWTVPYSNQPQHF.